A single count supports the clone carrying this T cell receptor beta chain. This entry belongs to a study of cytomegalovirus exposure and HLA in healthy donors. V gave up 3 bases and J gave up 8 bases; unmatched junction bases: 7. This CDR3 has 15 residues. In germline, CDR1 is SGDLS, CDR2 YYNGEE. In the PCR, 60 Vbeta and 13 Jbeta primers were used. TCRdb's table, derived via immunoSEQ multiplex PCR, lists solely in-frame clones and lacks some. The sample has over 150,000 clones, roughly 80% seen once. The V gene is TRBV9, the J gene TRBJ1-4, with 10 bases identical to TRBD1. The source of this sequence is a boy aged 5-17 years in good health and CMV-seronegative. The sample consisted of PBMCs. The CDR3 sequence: CASSAFSDRGEKLFF. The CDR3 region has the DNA TGTGCCAGCAGCGCCTTCTCGGACAGGGGGGAAAAACTGTTTTTT.